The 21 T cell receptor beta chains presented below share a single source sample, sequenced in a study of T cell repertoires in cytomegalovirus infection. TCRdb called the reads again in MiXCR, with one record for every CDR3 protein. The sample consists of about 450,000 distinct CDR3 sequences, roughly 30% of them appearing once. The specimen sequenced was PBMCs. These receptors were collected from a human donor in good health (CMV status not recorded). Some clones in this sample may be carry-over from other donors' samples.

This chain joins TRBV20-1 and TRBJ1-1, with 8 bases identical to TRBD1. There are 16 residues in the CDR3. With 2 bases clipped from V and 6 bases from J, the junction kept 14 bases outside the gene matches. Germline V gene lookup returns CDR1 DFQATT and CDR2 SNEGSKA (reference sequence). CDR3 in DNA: TGCAGTGCTAGACGCCACGGGGGACAGGCTAACGCTGAAGCTTTCTTT. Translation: CSARRHGGQANAEAFF.

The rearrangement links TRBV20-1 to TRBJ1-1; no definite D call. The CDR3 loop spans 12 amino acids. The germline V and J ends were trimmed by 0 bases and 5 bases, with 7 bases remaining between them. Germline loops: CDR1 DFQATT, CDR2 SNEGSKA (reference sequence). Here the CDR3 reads CSARDRRTEAFF. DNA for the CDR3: TGCAGTGCTAGAGATCGGCGAACTGAAGCTTTCTTT.

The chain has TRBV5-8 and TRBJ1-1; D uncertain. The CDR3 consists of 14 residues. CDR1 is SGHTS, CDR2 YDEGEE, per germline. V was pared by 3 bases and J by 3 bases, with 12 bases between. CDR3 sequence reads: CASSSRTVYTEAFF. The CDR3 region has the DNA TGTGCCAGCAGCTCAAGGACGGTATACACTGAAGCTTTCTTT. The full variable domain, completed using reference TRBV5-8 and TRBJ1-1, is EAGVTQSPTHLIKTRGQQATLRCSPISGHTSVYWYQQALGLGLQFLLWYDEGEERNRGNFPPRFSGRQFPNYSSELNVNALELEDSALYLCASSSRTVYTEAFFGQGTRLTVV.

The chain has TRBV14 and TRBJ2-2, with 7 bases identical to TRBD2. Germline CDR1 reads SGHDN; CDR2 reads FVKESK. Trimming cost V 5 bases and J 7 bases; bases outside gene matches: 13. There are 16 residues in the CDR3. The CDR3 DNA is TGTGCCAGCAGCTACGTGGGGGGGATCAACGGCGGGGAGCTGTTTTTT. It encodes CASSYVGGINGGELFF.

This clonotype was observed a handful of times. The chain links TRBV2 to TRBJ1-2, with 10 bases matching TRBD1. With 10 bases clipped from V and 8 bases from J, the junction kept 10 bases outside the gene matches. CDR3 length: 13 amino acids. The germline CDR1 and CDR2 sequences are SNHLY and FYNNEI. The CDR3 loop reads CANWGDRGKGYTF. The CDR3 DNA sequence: TGTGCCAACTGGGGGGACAGGGGAAAGGGCTACACCTTC.

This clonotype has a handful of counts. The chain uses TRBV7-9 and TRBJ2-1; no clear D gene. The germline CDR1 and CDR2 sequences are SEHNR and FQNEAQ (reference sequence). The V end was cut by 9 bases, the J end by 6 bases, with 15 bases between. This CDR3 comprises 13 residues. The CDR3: CARRRIGPNEQFF. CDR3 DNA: TGTGCCAGGCGGCGAATAGGGCCCAATGAGCAGTTCTTC.

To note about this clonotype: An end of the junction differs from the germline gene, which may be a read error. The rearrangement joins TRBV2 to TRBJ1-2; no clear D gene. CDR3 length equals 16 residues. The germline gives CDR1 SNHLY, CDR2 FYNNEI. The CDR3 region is CAILPREAGNDYGSAF. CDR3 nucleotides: TGTGCCATTCTACCCCGGGAGGCCGGGAACGACTATGGCTCCGCCTTC.

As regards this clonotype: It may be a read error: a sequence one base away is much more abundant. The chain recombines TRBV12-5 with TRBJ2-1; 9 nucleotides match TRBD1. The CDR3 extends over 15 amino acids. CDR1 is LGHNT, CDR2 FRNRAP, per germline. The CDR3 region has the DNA TGTGCTCGTGGTTTTGGGACAGGGACCTACAATGAGCAGTTCTTC. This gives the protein CARGFGTGTYNEQFF.

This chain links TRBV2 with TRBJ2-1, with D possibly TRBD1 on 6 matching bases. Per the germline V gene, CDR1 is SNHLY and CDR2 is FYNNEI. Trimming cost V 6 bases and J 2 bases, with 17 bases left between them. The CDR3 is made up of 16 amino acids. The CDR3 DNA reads TGTGCCAGCAGCGCCGGACAGATAGTAACCTACAATGAGCAGTTCTTC. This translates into CASSAGQIVTYNEQFF.

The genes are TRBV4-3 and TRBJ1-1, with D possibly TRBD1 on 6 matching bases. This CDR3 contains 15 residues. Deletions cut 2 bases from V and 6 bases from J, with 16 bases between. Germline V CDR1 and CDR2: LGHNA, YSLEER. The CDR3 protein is CASSQHGTQDSEAFF. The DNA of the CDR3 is TGCGCCAGCAGCCAACACGGGACACAGGATTCTGAAGCTTTCTTT.

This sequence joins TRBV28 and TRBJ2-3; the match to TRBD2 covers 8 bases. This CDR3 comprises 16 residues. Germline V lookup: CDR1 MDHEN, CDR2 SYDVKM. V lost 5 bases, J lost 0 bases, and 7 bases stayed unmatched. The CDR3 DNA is TGTGCCAGCAGTGGGTTAGCGGGGCGGAGCACAGATACGCAGTATTTT. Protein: CASSGLAGRSTDTQYF.

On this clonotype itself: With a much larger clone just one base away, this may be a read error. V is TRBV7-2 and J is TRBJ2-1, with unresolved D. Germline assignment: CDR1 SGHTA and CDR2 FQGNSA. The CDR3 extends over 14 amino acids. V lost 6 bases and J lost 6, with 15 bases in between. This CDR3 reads CASSSVRSSNEQFF. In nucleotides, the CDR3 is TGTGCCAGCAGTAGTGTCAGGTCAAGCAATGAGCAGTTCTTC.

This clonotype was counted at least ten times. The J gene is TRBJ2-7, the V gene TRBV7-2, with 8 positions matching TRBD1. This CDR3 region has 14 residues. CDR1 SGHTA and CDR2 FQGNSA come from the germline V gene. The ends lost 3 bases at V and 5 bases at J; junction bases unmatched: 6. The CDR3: CASSFADRVHEQYF. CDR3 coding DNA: TGTGCCAGCAGCTTTGCGGACAGGGTTCACGAGCAGTACTTC.

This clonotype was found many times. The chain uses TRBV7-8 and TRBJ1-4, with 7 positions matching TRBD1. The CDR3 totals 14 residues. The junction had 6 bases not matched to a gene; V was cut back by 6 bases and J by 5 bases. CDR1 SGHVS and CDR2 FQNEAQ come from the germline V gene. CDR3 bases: TGTGCCAGCAGGAAGACAGGGTCAAATGAAAAACTGTTTTTT. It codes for CASRKTGSNEKLFF.

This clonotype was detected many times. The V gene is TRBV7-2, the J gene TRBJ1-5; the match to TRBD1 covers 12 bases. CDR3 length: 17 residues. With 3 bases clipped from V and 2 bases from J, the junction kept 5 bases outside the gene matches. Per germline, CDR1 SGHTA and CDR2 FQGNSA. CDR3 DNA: TGTGCCAGCAGCTTGGCGGGACAGGGGGCTGGCAATCAGCCCCAGCATTTT. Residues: CASSLAGQGAGNQPQHF.

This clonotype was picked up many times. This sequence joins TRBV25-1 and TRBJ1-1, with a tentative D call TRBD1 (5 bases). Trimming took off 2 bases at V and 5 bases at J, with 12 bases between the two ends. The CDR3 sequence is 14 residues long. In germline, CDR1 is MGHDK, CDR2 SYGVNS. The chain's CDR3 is CASSEIGGGTEAFF. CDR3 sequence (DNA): TGTGCCAGCAGTGAAATTGGGGGGGGGACTGAAGCTTTCTTT.

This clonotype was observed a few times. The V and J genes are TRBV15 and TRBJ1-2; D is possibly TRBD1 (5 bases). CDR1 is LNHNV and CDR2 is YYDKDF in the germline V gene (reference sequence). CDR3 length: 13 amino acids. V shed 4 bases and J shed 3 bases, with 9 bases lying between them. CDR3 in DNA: TGTGCCACCAGCATAGGGACCGACTATGGCTACACCTTC. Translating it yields CATSIGTDYGYTF.

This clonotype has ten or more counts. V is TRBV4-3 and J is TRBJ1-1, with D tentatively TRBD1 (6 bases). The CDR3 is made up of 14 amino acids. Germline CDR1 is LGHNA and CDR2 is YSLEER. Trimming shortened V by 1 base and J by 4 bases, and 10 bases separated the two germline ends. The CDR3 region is CASSQGGGGTEAFF. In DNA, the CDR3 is TGCGCCAGCAGCCAAGGAGGGGGGGGCACTGAAGCTTTCTTT.

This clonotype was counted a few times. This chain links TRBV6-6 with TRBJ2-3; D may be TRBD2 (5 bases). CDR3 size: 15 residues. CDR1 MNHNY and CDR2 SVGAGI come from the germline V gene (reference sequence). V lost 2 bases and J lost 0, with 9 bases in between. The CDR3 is CASSYGRTSTDTQYF. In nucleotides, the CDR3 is TGTGCCAGCAGTTACGGGCGGACTAGCACAGATACGCAGTATTTT.

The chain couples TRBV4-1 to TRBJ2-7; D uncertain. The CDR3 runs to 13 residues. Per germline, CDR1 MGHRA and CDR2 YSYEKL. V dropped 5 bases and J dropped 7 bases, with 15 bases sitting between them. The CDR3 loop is CASSVRELREQYF. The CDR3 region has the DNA TGCGCCAGCAGCGTTCGAGAGCTGAGGGAGCAGTACTTC.

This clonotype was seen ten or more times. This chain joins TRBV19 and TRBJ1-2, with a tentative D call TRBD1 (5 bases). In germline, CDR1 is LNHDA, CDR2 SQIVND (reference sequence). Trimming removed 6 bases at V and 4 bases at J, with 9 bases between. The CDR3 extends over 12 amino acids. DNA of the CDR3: TGTGCCAGTAGCCAGACAGCCTATGGCTACACCTTC. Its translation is CASSQTAYGYTF. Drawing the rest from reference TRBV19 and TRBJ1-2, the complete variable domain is DGGITQSPKYLFRKEGQNVTLSCEQNLNHDAMYWYRQDPGQGLRLIYYSQIVNDFQKGDIAEGYSVSREKKESFPLTVTSAQKNPTAFYLCASSQTAYGYTFGSGTRLTVV.